This T cell receptor (beta chain) was captured by sequencing in a study of patients and donors after allogeneic stem cell transplantation. One entry per CDR3 protein, called by TCRdb with MiXCR from the RT-PCR reads. This table has about a million distinct CDR3 sequences, roughly 18% appearing once. CDR1 is LNHDA and CDR2 is SQIVND in the germline V gene (reference sequence). Trimming cost V 5 bases and J 6 bases; bases outside gene matches: 7. The CDR3 consists of 14 residues. This clonotype has a handful of counts. The chain links TRBV19 to TRBJ1-2, with 9 bases that match TRBD1. The sequence was collected from a human donor who was either an allogeneic HSCT recipient or a stem cell or donor lymphocyte infusion donor (not recorded which). It is not recorded whose cells these are; they may come from a transplant donor. The specimen was blood, either unsorted or a sorted T cell fraction (not recorded which). Here the CDR3 DNA reads TGTGCCAGTAGTCCGACGGACAGGGGAAATGGCTACACCTTC. Protein: CASSPTDRGNGYTF.